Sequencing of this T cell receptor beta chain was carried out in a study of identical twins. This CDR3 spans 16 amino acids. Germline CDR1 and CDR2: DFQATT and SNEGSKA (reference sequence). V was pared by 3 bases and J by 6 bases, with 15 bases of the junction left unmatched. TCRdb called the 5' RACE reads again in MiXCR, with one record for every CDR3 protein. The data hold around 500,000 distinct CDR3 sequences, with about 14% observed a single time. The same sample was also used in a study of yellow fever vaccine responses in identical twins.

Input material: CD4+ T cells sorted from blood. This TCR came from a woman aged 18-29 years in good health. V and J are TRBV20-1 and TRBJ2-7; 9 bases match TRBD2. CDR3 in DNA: TGCAGTGCTAGTACCCGGCGGGCGGGGGGGGCCGGCGAGCAGTACTTC. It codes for CSASTRRAGGAGEQYF.